This TCR beta chain stems from a study of cytomegalovirus exposure and HLA in healthy donors. Use of 60 Vbeta and 13 Jbeta primers characterized the PCR. Clones were read by immunoSEQ multiplex PCR, and TCRdb kept only the in-frame ones, dropping some. This sample's clone table lists about 200,000 clones. Germline V gene data show CDR1 as PRHDT and CDR2 as FYEKMQ (reference sequence). Trimming stripped 8 bases from V and 1 base from J, with 14 bases between. The CDR3 extends over 14 amino acids. Sequencing was done on a sample of PBMCs. The chain couples TRBV13 to TRBJ1-1; possible D gene TRBD1, 5 bases. The source of this sequence is a boy between 10 and 17 years old in good health and CMV-seronegative. The CDR3 bases are TGTGCCAGCCAACTATTTAGGGGGAACACTGAAGCTTTCTTT. Amino acid sequence: CASQLFRGNTEAFF. The full variable domain, in which reference TRBV13 and TRBJ1-1 provide the parts outside the CDR3, is AAGVIQSPRHLIKEKRETATLKCYPIPRHDTVYWYQQGPGQDPQFLISFYEKMQSDKGSIPDRFSAQQFSDYHSELNMSSLELGDSALYFCASQLFRGNTEAFFGQGTRLTVV.